This T cell receptor beta chain was documented in a study of CXCR3-negative and CXCR3-positive naive CD8 T cells. All TRB cDNA libraries came from 5' RACE performed with UMI labels. After re-calling the 5' RACE reads, TCRdb lists one entry per CDR3 protein, DNA absent. Here the sample table reports about 98,000 distinct CDR3 sequences. A remark on this clonotype: Its antigen is currently unknown.

Study findings and constraints: Diversity in memory CD8+ cells fell much lower than the comparably high levels seen in both naive subsets. Similar TRBV-TRBJ usage was seen in naive cells (both CXCR3-negative and CXCR3-positive), but memory cells differed. The TRB CDR3s that CXCR3-positive naive cells carried were more hydrophobic than those of CXCR3-negative naive cells.

The length of the CDR3 is 21 residues. Germline V CDR1 and CDR2: SEHNR, FQNEAQ (reference sequence). The source of this sequence is a human donor in good health. Some clones in this sample may be carry-over from other donors' samples. Sequenced sample: naive CXCR3+ CD8+ T cells from blood. Subset reported: CD45RO-CCR7+CD27+CD95- naive CD8+ T cells expressing CXCR3 (TNR3+). The rearrangement joins TRBV7-9 to TRBJ2-1; TCRdb outputs TRBD1, but without DNA this stays unchecked. The CDR3 reads CAHTDKGPGQGATSPPNEQFF.